A selection of T cell receptor beta chains follows, all from one sample in a study of cytomegalovirus exposure and HLA in healthy donors. Produced via immunoSEQ multiplex PCR; TCRdb's table is partial and in-frame only. The table includes around 140,000 clones, 65% to 80% detected once. The specimen was PBMCs. The receptors come from a woman in her late teens or twenties in good health and CMV-seronegative. Each CDR3 is given with its conserved first and last residue. Fields, in order: clone size, CDR3 length, D gene, J gene, V gene, CDR3 DNA, CDR3 protein. D genes are given only for firm matches. Expanded clones get a size class; other rows say once, few or many, or leave the size out.

clone_size: -; cdr3_length: 11; d_call: -; j_call: TRBJ2-7; v_call: TRBV20-1; cdr3_nt: TGCAGTGCTAGAGACTCTTACGAGCAGTACTTC; cdr3_aa: CSARDSYEQYF
clone_size: few; cdr3_length: 14; d_call: TRBD1; j_call: TRBJ1-5; v_call: TRBV19; cdr3_nt: TGTGCCAGTAGCGGACAGGGATCGCATCAGCCCCAGCATTTT; cdr3_aa: CASSGQGSHQPQHF
clone_size: -; cdr3_length: 12; d_call: TRBD1; j_call: TRBJ1-2; v_call: TRBV29-1; cdr3_nt: TGCAGCCTTCGGACAGGGGCCTATGGCTACACCTTC; cdr3_aa: CSLRTGAYGYTF
clone_size: -; cdr3_length: 15; d_call: -; j_call: TRBJ2-5; v_call: TRBV6-6; cdr3_nt: TGTGCCAGCACTGCCGAAAGCGGCCAGGGGGAGACCCAGTACTTC; cdr3_aa: CASTAESGQGETQYF
clone_size: -; cdr3_length: 14; d_call: -; j_call: TRBJ2-1; v_call: TRBV27; cdr3_nt: TGTGCCAGCTCACCGGGATACGAGTACAATGAGCAGTTCTTC; cdr3_aa: CASSPGYEYNEQFF
clone_size: -; cdr3_length: 11; d_call: -; j_call: TRBJ2-1; v_call: TRBV30; cdr3_nt: TGTGCCTGGAACAGCTACAATGAGCAGTTCTTC; cdr3_aa: CAWNSYNEQFF
clone_size: -; cdr3_length: 14; d_call: TRBD2; j_call: TRBJ2-1; v_call: TRBV6-1; cdr3_nt: TGTGCCAGCAGTGTTTCGACTAGCGGGGACACGCAGTTCTTC; cdr3_aa: CASSVSTSGDTQFF
clone_size: -; cdr3_length: 14; d_call: -; j_call: TRBJ2-1; v_call: TRBV6-1; cdr3_nt: TGTGCCAGCAGTGAAACGGGAGCCTACAATGAGCAGTTCTTC; cdr3_aa: CASSETGAYNEQFF
clone_size: -; cdr3_length: 14; d_call: TRBD1; j_call: TRBJ2-4; v_call: TRBV5-6; cdr3_nt: TGTGCCAGCAGCTTCTGGGACAGGGGGAACATTCAGTACTTC; cdr3_aa: CASSFWDRGNIQYF
clone_size: -; cdr3_length: 12; d_call: -; j_call: TRBJ1-2; v_call: TRBV6-1; cdr3_nt: TGTGCCAGCGGTGCCCGACTCTATGGCTACACCTTC; cdr3_aa: CASGARLYGYTF
clone_size: -; cdr3_length: 15; d_call: TRBD1; j_call: TRBJ1-5; v_call: TRBV7-2; cdr3_nt: TGTGCCAGCAGCTTAGGGACAGGGAGTCATCAGCCCCAGCATTTT; cdr3_aa: CASSLGTGSHQPQHF
clone_size: -; cdr3_length: 15; d_call: TRBD2; j_call: TRBJ2-1; v_call: TRBV6-5; cdr3_nt: TGTGCCAGCAGCGCCTGGCCTAGCGGGATAAATGAGCAGTTCTTC; cdr3_aa: CASSAWPSGINEQFF
clone_size: -; cdr3_length: 16; d_call: TRBD1; j_call: TRBJ1-2; v_call: TRBV5-4; cdr3_nt: TGTGCCAGCAGCCCCGGGACAGCAGAGAGCCCCTATGGCTACACCTTC; cdr3_aa: CASSPGTAESPYGYTF
clone_size: -; cdr3_length: 14; d_call: -; j_call: TRBJ1-2; v_call: TRBV25-1; cdr3_nt: TGTGCCAGCAGTGCGACGACGGGAAACTATGGCTACACCTTC; cdr3_aa: CASSATTGNYGYTF
clone_size: -; cdr3_length: 17; d_call: TRBD1; j_call: TRBJ1-1; v_call: TRBV4-1; cdr3_nt: TGCGCCAGCAGCCATGGGGACCGGGACAGGCCCAACACTGAAGCTTTCTTT; cdr3_aa: CASSHGDRDRPNTEAFF
clone_size: once; cdr3_length: 14; d_call: -; j_call: TRBJ2-7; v_call: TRBV5-4; cdr3_nt: TGTGCCAGCAGCTGGGGAGTCCAATCCTACGAGCAGTACTTC; cdr3_aa: CASSWGVQSYEQYF
clone_size: -; cdr3_length: 15; d_call: TRBD1; j_call: TRBJ2-7; v_call: TRBV5-6; cdr3_nt: TGTGCCAGCAGTCAGGCGGGGACAGGGGCCTACGAGCAGTACTTC; cdr3_aa: CASSQAGTGAYEQYF
clone_size: -; cdr3_length: 15; d_call: -; j_call: TRBJ1-1; v_call: TRBV18; cdr3_nt: TGTGCCAGCTCACCCGCCGGAGTTGAGGGCACTGAAGCTTTCTTT; cdr3_aa: CASSPAGVEGTEAFF
clone_size: -; cdr3_length: 14; d_call: -; j_call: TRBJ1-5; v_call: TRBV27; cdr3_nt: TGTGCCAGCAGTCTGGGGACTTCCAATCAGCCCCAGCATTTT; cdr3_aa: CASSLGTSNQPQHF
clone_size: -; cdr3_length: 16; d_call: TRBD1; j_call: TRBJ1-2; v_call: TRBV5-6; cdr3_nt: TGTGCCAGCAGCTTTGGAGGGACAGGGGATAACTATGGCTACACCTTC; cdr3_aa: CASSFGGTGDNYGYTF
clone_size: -; cdr3_length: 14; d_call: TRBD1; j_call: TRBJ2-5; v_call: TRBV9; cdr3_nt: TGTGCCAGCAGCCCAGGGGGTGGCGGCGAGACCCAGTACTTC; cdr3_aa: CASSPGGGGETQYF
clone_size: -; cdr3_length: 15; d_call: -; j_call: TRBJ1-1; v_call: TRBV7-8; cdr3_nt: TGTGCCAGCAGCCCTGGGCAGGGTTTGAGGACTGAAGCTTTCTTT; cdr3_aa: CASSPGQGLRTEAFF
clone_size: few; cdr3_length: 16; d_call: -; j_call: TRBJ2-2; v_call: TRBV7-9; cdr3_nt: TGTTCCAGCAGCTTATATGGGGGCCTGGGAAGCGGGGAGCTGTTTTTT; cdr3_aa: CSSSLYGGLGSGELFF
clone_size: once; cdr3_length: 14; d_call: TRBD1; j_call: TRBJ1-1; v_call: TRBV30; cdr3_nt: TGTGCCTGGAGTAGGGGACAGGGGGCCACTGAAGCTTTCTTT; cdr3_aa: CAWSRGQGATEAFF
clone_size: -; cdr3_length: 15; d_call: TRBD2; j_call: TRBJ2-2; v_call: TRBV27; cdr3_nt: TGTGCCAGCAGGTCAAGCGGGAGGAGCACCGGGGAGCTGTTTTTT; cdr3_aa: CASRSSGRSTGELFF
clone_size: few; cdr3_length: 16; d_call: TRBD1; j_call: TRBJ2-7; v_call: TRBV5-1; cdr3_nt: TGCGCCAGCAGCTGGGACAGGGGATCCTCCTCCTACGAGCAGTACTTC; cdr3_aa: CASSWDRGSSSYEQYF
clone_size: -; cdr3_length: 17; d_call: -; j_call: TRBJ2-3; v_call: TRBV29-1; cdr3_nt: TGCAGCGTTGAAGGGCCTGCGGACTTAAGAAGCACAGATACGCAGTATTTT; cdr3_aa: CSVEGPADLRSTDTQYF
clone_size: -; cdr3_length: 13; d_call: -; j_call: TRBJ2-1; v_call: TRBV6-5; cdr3_nt: TGTGCCAGCAGTTCGGGGATTTGGAATGAGCAGTTCTTC; cdr3_aa: CASSSGIWNEQFF
clone_size: -; cdr3_length: 15; d_call: TRBD2; j_call: TRBJ2-3; v_call: TRBV28; cdr3_nt: TGTGCCAGCAGTTTAGGCGGGGGGTACACAGATACGCAGTATTTT; cdr3_aa: CASSLGGGYTDTQYF
clone_size: -; cdr3_length: 16; d_call: -; j_call: TRBJ2-2; v_call: TRBV15; cdr3_nt: TGTGCCACCAGCAGAGGCCCCACTACGAACACCGGGGAGCTGTTTTTT; cdr3_aa: CATSRGPTTNTGELFF
clone_size: few; cdr3_length: 13; d_call: -; j_call: TRBJ2-1; v_call: TRBV10-3; cdr3_nt: TGTGCCATCACTAGCAGCTCCTACAATGAGCAGTTCTTC; cdr3_aa: CAITSSSYNEQFF